This TCR beta chain was obtained from a study of a mutant IDH1 vaccine in newly diagnosed glioma. Across the whole study: During weeks 1, 3, 5, 7, 11, 15, 19 and 23, patients received eight vaccinations.

Clones were sequenced by immunoSEQ multiplex PCR, and TCRdb holds only the in-frame ones, with some missing. The profile shows tens of thousands of clones, around nine tenths of them singletons. Described time point: week 5, during vaccination. A 20-mer mutant IDH1 peptide at 300 ug was injected subcutaneously with topical imiquimod. The study enrolled donors with new WHO grade 3 or 4 IDH1-mutant, ATRX-lost astrocytomas. With respect to this clone: Its antigen is unidentified.

The CDR3 is 15 residues long. Trimming removed 3 bases at V and 1 base at J, with 10 bases between. Germline CDR1 is SGHNT and CDR2 is YYREEE (reference sequence). The sample in question was PBMCs, obtained from a glioma patient whose treatment included an IDH1 peptide vaccine. The receptor's source is a woman aged 45-65 years with glioma. This sequence joins TRBV5-4 and TRBJ2-2; D is possibly TRBD2 (6 bases). The CDR3: CASSWRDWNTGELFF. CDR3 in DNA: TGTGCCAGCAGCTGGAGGGATTGGAACACCGGGGAGCTGTTTTTT.